This is a list of T cell receptor beta chains from one sample in a study of response to subunit inactivated influenza vaccine. TCRdb reprocessed the RT-PCR reads via MiXCR and lists one record per CDR3 protein. This sample has around 850,000 distinct CDR3 sequences, with under 20% found just once. Source: PBMCs from blood, taken roughly 5 days after vaccination. These receptors all come from a man aged 45-65 years who received an inactivated influenza vaccine. Each CDR3 is given with its conserved first and last residue. D genes are given only for firm matches. Expanded clones are given a class, and other clones once, few, many or no size at all.

TRBD1	TRBJ2-7	TRBV20-1	few	CSARGIQGSYEQYF	TGCAGTGCTAGAGGAATACAGGGGTCCTACGAGCAGTACTTC
NA	TRBJ2-7	TRBV10-1	few	CASSGQLAYEQYF	TGCGCCAGCAGTGGGCAGCTTGCCTACGAGCAGTACTTC
TRBD2	TRBJ2-3	TRBV29-1	NA	CSVAGTSRSTDTQYF	TGCAGCGTGGCCGGGACTAGCAGGAGCACAGATACGCAGTATTTT
NA	TRBJ1-1	TRBV6-5	few	CASSNQGGNTEAFF	TGTGCCAGCAGTAACCAAGGGGGGAACACTGAAGCTTTCTTT
NA	TRBJ2-7	TRBV4-1	few	CASSQSSTAGEQYF	TGCGCCAGCAGCCAATCCTCGACAGCCGGCGAGCAGTACTTC
NA	TRBJ2-7	TRBV5-1	few	CASSGGGSTRLYEQYF	TGCGCCAGCAGCGGAGGGGGGTCGACGCGCCTTTACGAGCAGTACTTC
NA	TRBJ2-7	TRBV6-1	few	CASNPGLSYEQYF	TGTGCCAGCAATCCGGGGCTTTCCTACGAGCAGTACTTC
NA	TRBJ2-1	TRBV11-2	few	CASSLGGLWYNEQFF	TGTGCCAGCAGCTTAGGGGGACTTTGGTACAATGAGCAGTTCTTC
NA	TRBJ2-7	TRBV6-6	few	CASLGRYEQYF	TGTGCCAGCCTAGGGAGATACGAGCAGTACTTC
TRBD1	TRBJ1-2	TRBV12-3/TRBV12-4	few	CASTSGDRGSHTF	TGTGCCAGCACCTCAGGGGACAGGGGTTCGCACACCTTC
NA	TRBJ2-1	TRBV19	NA	CASSIIAGEQFF	TGTGCCAGTAGTATAATAGCCGGTGAGCAGTTCTTC
TRBD2	TRBJ2-2	TRBV7-2	few	CASSPSAGVAGELFF	TGTGCCAGCAGCCCCTCAGCGGGAGTAGCCGGGGAGCTGTTTTTT
TRBD1	TRBJ2-7	TRBV3-1	NA	CASSPTGTDSYEQYF	TGTGCCAGCAGCCCCACGGGGACAGACTCCTACGAGCAGTACTTC
TRBD1	TRBJ2-5	TRBV4-3	few	CASSTSTGVRETQYF	TGCGCCAGCAGCACCTCCACAGGGGTTAGGGAGACCCAGTACTTC
TRBD2	TRBJ2-2	TRBV12-3/TRBV12-4	NA	CASSSIYSLLRGTNTGELFF	TGTGCCAGCAGTTCCATATACAGCCTTCTGCGGGGGACTAACACCGGGGAGCTGTTTTTT
TRBD1	TRBJ2-7	TRBV20-1	once	CSARGREGAITYEQYF	TGCAGTGCTAGAGGGCGTGAGGGGGCAATCACCTACGAGCAGTACTTC
NA	TRBJ2-1	TRBV27	few	CASSLRLEVYNEQFF	TGTGCCAGCAGTTTACGACTAGAGGTCTACAATGAGCAGTTCTTC
NA	TRBJ2-7	TRBV7-9	NA	CASSLAWGPPADEQYF	TGTGCCAGCAGCTTAGCCTGGGGCCCGCCAGCGGACGAGCAGTACTTC
NA	TRBJ1-3	TRBV4-2	NA	CASSQSTTSSGNTIYF	TGTGCCAGCAGCCAGTCGACAACGAGCTCTGGAAACACCATATATTTT
NA	TRBJ2-1	TRBV10-3	few	CAISVRRGDNEQFF	TGTGCCATCAGTGTTAGGAGAGGAGACAATGAGCAGTTCTTC
TRBD1	TRBJ2-7	TRBV5-1	NA	CASSLDSRGSGEQYF	TGCGCCAGCAGCTTGGACTCCAGGGGGTCCGGCGAGCAGTACTTC
TRBD2	TRBJ2-3	TRBV12-3/TRBV12-4	NA	CASRASGRQSAQYF	TGTGCCAGCCGGGCTAGCGGGAGGCAGTCAGCGCAGTATTTT
TRBD2	TRBJ2-1	TRBV6-5	NA	CASSYSGTSGWEQFF	TGTGCCAGCAGTTACTCGGGGACTAGCGGTTGGGAGCAGTTCTTC
NA	TRBJ2-7	TRBV6-5	few	CASSYRPSGTQVPTYEQYF	TGTGCCAGCAGTTACCGACCTTCAGGGACCCAGGTTCCCACCTACGAGCAGTACTTC
TRBD1	TRBJ1-2	TRBV10-3	few	CATRQGAQPDYTF	TGTGCCACGAGACAGGGGGCGCAACCGGACTACACCTTC
NA	TRBJ2-2	TRBV7-6	NA	CASSPHDSGELFF	TGTGCCAGCAGCCCCCATGACAGTGGGGAGCTGTTTTTT
NA	TRBJ2-7	TRBV15	NA	CATSRDLASDEQYF	TGTGCCACCAGCAGAGATCTAGCTAGCGACGAGCAGTACTTC
NA	TRBJ2-2	TRBV15	NA	CATEHQRRAGGELFF	TGTGCCACCGAACACCAGCGCAGAGCGGGCGGGGAGCTGTTTTTT
TRBD2	TRBJ2-1	TRBV12-3/TRBV12-4	NA	CASSLAGVPHNEQFF	TGTGCCAGCAGCCTAGCGGGAGTGCCGCACAATGAGCAGTTCTTC